This entry describes one T cell receptor (beta chain). Here immunoSEQ multiplex PCR was the method, and the copy in TCRdb shows in-frame clones only, minus some. This table holds under 200,000 clones, roughly 82% found once. Enrollees, about 18 to 95 years old, lived in approximately 24 US areas. Allocation to cohorts depended on clinical history reported by the participants. These data come from a study of blood T cell repertoires in COVID-19. Background on the study: PBMCs, B-cell-depleted T cells, or T cells were the source of the cDNA or gDNA that made up the material.

V lost 7 bases and J lost 1, with 4 bases in between. This CDR3 has 10 amino acids. Germline assignment: CDR1 SQVTM and CDR2 ANQGSEA. What was sequenced was PBMCs or T cells enriched from blood (not recorded which). The clonotype comes from a woman aged 55 to 70 with acute COVID-19. This chain joins TRBV29-1 and TRBJ1-1; no clear D. The CDR3 DNA sequence: TGCAGCGCCAGGAACACTGAAGCTTTCTTT. Amino acids: CSARNTEAFF.